Listed below are T cell receptor beta chains from one sample, sequenced in a study of cytomegalovirus exposure and HLA in healthy donors. This table comes from immunoSEQ multiplex PCR, and its TCRdb copy is limited to in-frame clones, with some not included. The table lists about 160,000 clones, about 96% of them singletons. Source material: PBMCs. All receptors come from a woman between 18 and 29 years old in good health and CMV-seronegative. CDR3s include the opening cysteine and the closing phenylalanine or tryptophan. Fields, in order: CDR3 length, D gene, J gene, V gene, clone size, CDR3 DNA, CDR3 protein. D genes are given only for firm matches. Not all rows give a size; the values are once, few, many and, for expanded clones, a class.

cdr3_length: 13; d_call: TRBD2; j_call: TRBJ2-7; v_call: TRBV13; clone_size: -; cdr3_nt: TGTGCCAGCAGCCCCGGGGGGGCCTACGAGCAGTACTTC; cdr3_aa: CASSPGGAYEQYF
cdr3_length: 18; d_call: TRBD2; j_call: TRBJ2-1; v_call: TRBV11-2; clone_size: -; cdr3_nt: TGTGCCAGCAGCTCGTATCGGGTCGGCGGGGGGGAATACAATGAGCAGTTCTTC; cdr3_aa: CASSSYRVGGGEYNEQFF
cdr3_length: 14; d_call: TRBD2; j_call: TRBJ2-2; v_call: TRBV5-6; clone_size: -; cdr3_nt: TGTGCCAGCAGCTGGTTAGCGGGCACCGGGGAGCTGTTTTTT; cdr3_aa: CASSWLAGTGELFF
cdr3_length: 17; d_call: -; j_call: TRBJ2-3; v_call: TRBV25-1; clone_size: -; cdr3_nt: TGTGCCAGCAGTGAGCCCCCTGGAGGGGGCAGCACAGATACGCAGTATTTT; cdr3_aa: CASSEPPGGGSTDTQYF
cdr3_length: 15; d_call: -; j_call: TRBJ1-1; v_call: TRBV5-1; clone_size: -; cdr3_nt: TGCGCCAGCAGCTCACTTGGGACATTGAACACTGAAGCTTTCTTT; cdr3_aa: CASSSLGTLNTEAFF
cdr3_length: 15; d_call: TRBD1; j_call: TRBJ1-4; v_call: TRBV5-1; clone_size: -; cdr3_nt: TGCGCCAGCAGCTCCGGGACAGATACCAATGAAAAACTGTTTTTT; cdr3_aa: CASSSGTDTNEKLFF
cdr3_length: 15; d_call: TRBD2; j_call: TRBJ2-3; v_call: TRBV7-9; clone_size: -; cdr3_nt: TGTGCCAGCAGCACAGCGGGGACTAGCACAGATACGCAGTATTTT; cdr3_aa: CASSTAGTSTDTQYF
cdr3_length: 15; d_call: -; j_call: TRBJ1-1; v_call: TRBV13; clone_size: few; cdr3_nt: TGTGCCAGCAGGCCTCGGGGGGGAATGAACACTGAAGCTTTCTTT; cdr3_aa: CASRPRGGMNTEAFF
cdr3_length: 15; d_call: TRBD1; j_call: TRBJ1-6; v_call: TRBV19; clone_size: -; cdr3_nt: TGTGCCAGTAGTATCGACAGGGGGGCGAATTCACCCCTCCACTTT; cdr3_aa: CASSIDRGANSPLHF
cdr3_length: 16; d_call: TRBD1; j_call: TRBJ2-5; v_call: TRBV7-3; clone_size: once; cdr3_nt: TGTGCCAGCAGCTTAACTCCGGGACAGGCCCAAGAGACCCAGTACTTC; cdr3_aa: CASSLTPGQAQETQYF
cdr3_length: 14; d_call: -; j_call: TRBJ1-1; v_call: TRBV13; clone_size: -; cdr3_nt: TGTGCCAGCAGCTTAGGGGGGCCCGGCACTGAAGCTTTCTTT; cdr3_aa: CASSLGGPGTEAFF
cdr3_length: 17; d_call: -; j_call: TRBJ1-1; v_call: TRBV27; clone_size: -; cdr3_nt: TGTGCCAGCAGTTTAGGCCGCCTACAGAACCAAAACACTGAAGCTTTCTTT; cdr3_aa: CASSLGRLQNQNTEAFF
cdr3_length: 14; d_call: -; j_call: TRBJ1-5; v_call: TRBV2; clone_size: -; cdr3_nt: TGTGCCAGCAGTGATGGACAGATCAATCAGCCCCAGCATTTT; cdr3_aa: CASSDGQINQPQHF
cdr3_length: 14; d_call: -; j_call: TRBJ1-5; v_call: TRBV10-3; clone_size: -; cdr3_nt: TGTGCCATCAGTGGTCAGGGAATGGGTCAGCCCCAGCATTTT; cdr3_aa: CAISGQGMGQPQHF
cdr3_length: 11; d_call: -; j_call: TRBJ2-3; v_call: TRBV11-2; clone_size: -; cdr3_nt: TGTGCCAGCAGCAGCCGCGGTACGCAGTATTTT; cdr3_aa: CASSSRGTQYF
cdr3_length: 15; d_call: -; j_call: TRBJ2-3; v_call: TRBV6-1; clone_size: -; cdr3_nt: TGTGCCAGCCGAGGGACACCTCTAGGCACAGATACGCAGTATTTT; cdr3_aa: CASRGTPLGTDTQYF
cdr3_length: 16; d_call: -; j_call: TRBJ1-2; v_call: TRBV28; clone_size: once; cdr3_nt: TGTGCCAGCAGTTCCCTTTCGGGAGGGGTGGACTATGGCTACACCTTC; cdr3_aa: CASSSLSGGVDYGYTF
cdr3_length: 13; d_call: -; j_call: TRBJ1-5; v_call: TRBV6-5; clone_size: -; cdr3_nt: TGTGCCAGCAGTTACTCAGAGTTTCAGCCCCAGCATTTT; cdr3_aa: CASSYSEFQPQHF
cdr3_length: 14; d_call: -; j_call: TRBJ1-2; v_call: TRBV5-1; clone_size: -; cdr3_nt: TGCGCCAGCAGCTTGGGTACAGGGTTCTATGGCTACACCTTC; cdr3_aa: CASSLGTGFYGYTF
cdr3_length: 16; d_call: -; j_call: TRBJ1-1; v_call: TRBV5-1; clone_size: -; cdr3_nt: TGCGCCAGCAGCTTGGCCGCTAAGGGGATGGACACTGAAGCTTTCTTT; cdr3_aa: CASSLAAKGMDTEAFF
cdr3_length: 15; d_call: TRBD1; j_call: TRBJ1-1; v_call: TRBV14; clone_size: -; cdr3_nt: TGTGCCAGCAGCCAAGATCCAGGGGGCTACACTGAAGCTTTCTTT; cdr3_aa: CASSQDPGGYTEAFF
cdr3_length: 15; d_call: -; j_call: TRBJ2-3; v_call: TRBV11-2; clone_size: -; cdr3_nt: TGTGCCAGCAGCTTTAGGAGGGCAGCCACAGATACGCAGTATTTT; cdr3_aa: CASSFRRAATDTQYF
cdr3_length: 19; d_call: TRBD2; j_call: TRBJ2-3; v_call: TRBV12-5; clone_size: -; cdr3_nt: TGTGCTAGTGGTTTCGGCCGCTCAATTAGCGGGGTTCGCACAGATACGCAGTATTTT; cdr3_aa: CASGFGRSISGVRTDTQYF
cdr3_length: 12; d_call: -; j_call: TRBJ2-3; v_call: TRBV30; clone_size: -; cdr3_nt: TGTGCCTGGAGTCCTGGAGTAGATACGCAGTATTTT; cdr3_aa: CAWSPGVDTQYF
cdr3_length: 14; d_call: -; j_call: TRBJ2-5; v_call: TRBV7-6; clone_size: -; cdr3_nt: TGTGCCAGCAGTGAGAACAGGTTACAAGAGACCCATTACTTC; cdr3_aa: CASSENRLQETHYF